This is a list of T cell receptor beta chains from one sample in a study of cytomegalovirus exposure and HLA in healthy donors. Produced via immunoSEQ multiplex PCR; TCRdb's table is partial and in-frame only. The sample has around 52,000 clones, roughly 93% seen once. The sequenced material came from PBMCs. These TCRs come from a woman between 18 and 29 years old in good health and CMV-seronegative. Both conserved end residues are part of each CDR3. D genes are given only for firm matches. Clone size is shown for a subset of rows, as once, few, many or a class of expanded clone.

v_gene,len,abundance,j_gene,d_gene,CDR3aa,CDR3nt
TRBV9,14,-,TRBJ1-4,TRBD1,CASSPRTGGEKLFF,TGTGCCAGCAGCCCAAGGACAGGGGGAGAAAAACTGTTTTTT
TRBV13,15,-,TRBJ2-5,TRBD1,CASSLKTGNRETQYF,TGTGCCAGCAGCCTAAAGACAGGGAACCGGGAGACCCAGTACTTC
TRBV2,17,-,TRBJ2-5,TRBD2,CASRKGASGGSGETQYF,TGTGCCAGCAGGAAAGGGGCTAGCGGGGGATCAGGGGAGACCCAGTACTTC
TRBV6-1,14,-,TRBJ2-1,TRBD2,CASSEGTRGSEQFF,TGTGCCAGCAGTGAAGGGACTAGGGGATCGGAGCAGTTCTTC
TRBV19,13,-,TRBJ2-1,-,CASSTEAGLGQFF,TGTGCCAGTAGTACGGAGGCTGGTCTGGGGCAGTTCTTC
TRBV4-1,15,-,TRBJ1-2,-,CASSLEGVANYGYTF,TGCGCCAGCAGCCTAGAAGGGGTGGCTAACTATGGCTACACCTTC
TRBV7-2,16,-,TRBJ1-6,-,CASSLLGGRFNSPLHF,TGTGCCAGCAGCTTATTGGGGGGGCGATTTAATTCACCCCTCCACTTT
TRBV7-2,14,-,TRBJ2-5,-,CASSLSAKGETQYF,TGTGCCAGCAGCTTATCGGCCAAGGGGGAGACCCAGTACTTC
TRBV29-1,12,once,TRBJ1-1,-,CSVGGWDTEAFF,TGCAGCGTTGGAGGGTGGGACACTGAAGCTTTCTTT
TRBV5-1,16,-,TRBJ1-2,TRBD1,CASSLELQGNNYGYTF,TGCGCCAGCAGCTTAGAACTACAGGGGAATAACTATGGCTACACCTTC
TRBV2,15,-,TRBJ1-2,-,CASSLLTSGAEGYTF,TGTGCCAGCAGCCTACTCACTTCAGGGGCGGAGGGCTACACCTTC
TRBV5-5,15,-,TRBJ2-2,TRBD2,CASSLAGVPTGELFF,TGTGCCAGCAGCTTAGCGGGAGTTCCGACCGGGGAGCTGTTTTTT
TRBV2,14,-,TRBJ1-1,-,CASSGRQGRSEAFF,TGTGCCAGCAGTGGCCGCCAGGGTCGCTCTGAAGCTTTCTTT
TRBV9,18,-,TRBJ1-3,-,CASSVPTHRPISGNTIYF,TGTGCCAGCAGCGTGCCGACCCACAGGCCTATCTCTGGAAACACCATATATTTT
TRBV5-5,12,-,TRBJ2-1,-,CAFWTDNNEQFF,TGTGCCTTCTGGACAGATAACAATGAGCAGTTCTTC
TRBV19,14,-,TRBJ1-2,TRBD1,CASSIGGQGKSYTF,TGTGCCAGTAGTATAGGGGGACAGGGGAAGAGCTACACCTTC
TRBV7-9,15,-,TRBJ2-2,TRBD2,CASSGLAGGTGELFF,TGTGCCAGCAGCGGACTAGCGGGGGGAACCGGGGAGCTGTTTTTT
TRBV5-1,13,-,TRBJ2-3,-,CASSLELADTQYF,TGCGCCAGCAGCTTAGAATTAGCGGATACGCAGTATTTT
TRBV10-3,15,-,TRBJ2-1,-,CAIRPVADNINEQFF,TGTGCCATCAGGCCGGTAGCGGATAATATCAATGAGCAGTTCTTC
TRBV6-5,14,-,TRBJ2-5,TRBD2,CASRGGGAQETQYF,TGTGCCAGCCGTGGCGGGGGTGCTCAAGAGACCCAGTACTTC
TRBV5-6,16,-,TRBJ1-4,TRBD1,CASSQTISQGFEKLFF,TGTGCCAGCAGTCAGACAATCTCACAGGGGTTTGAAAAACTGTTTTTT
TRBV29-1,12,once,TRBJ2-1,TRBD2,CSVGPGGNEQFF,TGCAGCGTTGGACCGGGGGGCAATGAGCAGTTCTTC
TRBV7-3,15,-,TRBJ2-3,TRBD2,CASSRGLAGTDTQYF,TGTGCCAGCAGCCGGGGACTAGCGGGGACAGATACGCAGTATTTT
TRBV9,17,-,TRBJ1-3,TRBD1,CASSAFGQGVIQNTIYF,TGTGCCAGCAGCGCCTTCGGACAGGGTGTAATTCAAAACACCATATATTTT
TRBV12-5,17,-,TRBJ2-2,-,CASGFHGGRSNTGELFF,TGTGCTAGTGGTTTTCACGGGGGTAGATCGAACACCGGGGAGCTGTTTTTT
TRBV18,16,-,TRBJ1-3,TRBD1,CASSPRDRAHGNTIYF,TGTGCCAGCTCACCCCGAGACAGGGCCCATGGAAACACCATATATTTT
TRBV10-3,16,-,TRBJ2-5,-,CAISGWGRGVEETQYF,TGTGCCATCAGTGGATGGGGCAGGGGAGTAGAAGAGACCCAGTACTTC
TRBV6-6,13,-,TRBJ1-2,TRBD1,CASSYSRTGGYTF,TGTGCCAGCAGTTACTCGAGGACAGGGGGCTACACCTTC
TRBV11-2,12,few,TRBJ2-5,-,CASSPPSETQYF,TGTGCCAGCAGCCCCCCTTCGGAGACCCAGTACTTC
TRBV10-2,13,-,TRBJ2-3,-,CASSEPSTDTQYF,TGCGCCAGCAGTGAGCCTAGCACAGATACGCAGTATTTT
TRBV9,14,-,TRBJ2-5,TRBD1,CASSPRTGSETQYF,TGTGCCAGCAGCCCTCGGACAGGGTCAGAGACCCAGTACTTC
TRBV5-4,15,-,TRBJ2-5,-,CASSSPGQAQETQYF,TGTGCCAGCAGCTCGCCGGGACAAGCTCAAGAGACCCAGTACTTC
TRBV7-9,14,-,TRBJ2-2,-,CASSLGVEFGELFF,TGTGCCAGCAGCTTAGGCGTAGAATTCGGGGAGCTGTTTTTT
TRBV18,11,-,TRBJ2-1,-,CASSSEDEQFF,TGTGCCAGCTCATCCGAGGATGAGCAGTTCTTC
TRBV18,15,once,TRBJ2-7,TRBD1,CASSTGTGYSYEQYF,TGTGCCAGCTCAACCGGGACAGGCTACTCCTACGAGCAGTACTTC
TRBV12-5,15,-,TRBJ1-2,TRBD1,CASGPHRGRDYGYTF,TGTGCTAGTGGTCCTCACAGGGGGCGAGACTATGGCTACACCTTC
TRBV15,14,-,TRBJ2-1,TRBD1,CATSRTGDVSEQFF,TGTGCCACCAGCAGGACAGGGGACGTGAGTGAGCAGTTCTTC
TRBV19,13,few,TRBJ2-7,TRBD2,CASSTQRGNEQYF,TGTGCCAGTAGCACCCAGCGGGGGAACGAGCAGTACTTC
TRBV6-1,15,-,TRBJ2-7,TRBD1,CASSEGGQGAYEQYF,TGTGCCAGCAGTGAAGGGGGACAGGGGGCCTACGAGCAGTACTTC
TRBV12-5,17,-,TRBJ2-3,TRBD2,CASGFGLAGGHADTQYF,TGTGCTAGTGGTTTTGGGCTAGCGGGAGGCCACGCAGATACGCAGTATTTT
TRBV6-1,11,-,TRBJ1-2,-,CASRTGTGYTF,TGTGCCAGCAGGACTGGAACCGGCTACACCTTC
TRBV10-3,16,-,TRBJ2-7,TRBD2,CAIRTGLAGASYEQYF,TGTGCCATCAGGACGGGACTAGCGGGGGCATCCTACGAGCAGTACTTC
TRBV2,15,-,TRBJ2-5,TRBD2,CASRRSPGGGETQYF,TGTGCCAGCAGACGCAGTCCCGGGGGGGGAGAGACCCAGTACTTC
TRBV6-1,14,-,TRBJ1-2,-,CASSEQGGLNGYTF,TGTGCCAGCAGTGAGCAGGGAGGGTTGAATGGCTACACCTTC
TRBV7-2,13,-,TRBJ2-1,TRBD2,CASSWTSRNEQFF,TGTGCCAGCAGCTGGACTAGCAGGAATGAGCAGTTCTTC
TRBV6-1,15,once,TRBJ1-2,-,CASSEASRTLYGYTF,TGTGCCAGCAGTGAAGCGAGCCGTACGCTCTATGGCTACACCTTC
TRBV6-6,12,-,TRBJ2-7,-,CASSSQRGEQYF,TGTGCCAGCAGTTCACAAAGGGGGGAGCAGTACTTC
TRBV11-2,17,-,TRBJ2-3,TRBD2,CASSLDPGGGATNTQYF,TGTGCCAGCAGCTTAGATCCTGGCGGGGGGGCCACTAATACGCAGTATTTT
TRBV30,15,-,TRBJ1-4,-,CAWKGSAGIREKLFF,TGTGCCTGGAAGGGCAGTGCGGGGATACGAGAAAAACTGTTTTTT
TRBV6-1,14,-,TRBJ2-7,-,CASSPQGSSYEQYF,TGTGCCAGCAGTCCACAGGGCAGCTCCTACGAGCAGTACTTC
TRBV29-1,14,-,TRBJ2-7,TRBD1,CSARRGQGTYEQYF,TGCAGCGCCCGAAGGGGACAGGGGACATACGAGCAGTACTTC
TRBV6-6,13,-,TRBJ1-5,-,CASRGGSNQPQHF,TGTGCCAGCAGGGGAGGTAGCAATCAGCCCCAGCATTTT
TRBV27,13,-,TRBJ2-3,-,CASASSGTDTQYF,TGTGCCAGCGCCTCCTCGGGTACAGATACGCAGTATTTT
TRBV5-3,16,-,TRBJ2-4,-,CARTLSGDISKNIQYF,TGTGCCAGAACCTTATCCGGGGATATCTCCAAAAACATTCAGTACTTC
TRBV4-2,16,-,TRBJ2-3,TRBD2,CASSQDRSSGVDTQYF,TGTGCCAGCAGCCAAGATCGTAGTAGCGGGGTGGATACGCAGTATTTT